Listed here are 19 T cell receptor beta chains from one sample, sequenced in a study of cytotoxic CD8 clonotypes in ibrutinib-treated CLL. Libraries were prepared by immunoSEQ multiplex PCR; TCRdb keeps only in-frame clonotypes and omits some of them. The repertoire holds tens of thousands of clones, with around 53% as singletons. The source material was PBMCs, sampled after 12 months of ibrutinib treatment. All receptors derive from a human donor with chronic lymphocytic leukemia.

This clone turned up a few times. The chain links TRBV28 to TRBJ2-1; D ambiguous. Between the trimmed V and J ends, which lost 6 bases and 7 bases, there was a span of 16 bases. This CDR3 spans 14 amino acids. Germline-derived CDR1 and CDR2 are MDHEN and SYDVKM. This CDR3 reads CASSIISRVNEQFF. The CDR3 DNA follows: TGTGCCAGCAGCATTATCAGTCGCGTTAATGAGCAGTTCTTC.

The chain couples TRBV7-2 to TRBJ1-3; D remains unclear. The V end was cut by 7 bases, the J end by 3 bases, with 13 bases between. Germline lookup yields CDR1 SGHTA and CDR2 FQGNSA. CDR3 length equals 14 residues. The CDR3 protein is CASTSPSYGNTIYF. In DNA form, the CDR3 reads TGTGCCAGCACCTCCCCTTCTTATGGAAACACCATATATTTT.

This chain uses TRBV2 with TRBJ1-4; D remains ambiguous. CDR3 size: 11 residues. Trimming left V 2 bases short and J 5 bases short, with 0 bases between. Germline loops: CDR1 SNHLY, CDR2 FYNNEI. CDR3 DNA sequence: TGTGCCAGCAGTGAAAATGAAAAACTGTTTTTT. As protein: CASSENEKLFF.

Of note for this clone: A read error may account for a junction end that differs from germline. The chain recombines TRBV20-1 with TRBJ2-3; 7 bases fit TRBD1. Per the germline V gene, CDR1 is DFQATT and CDR2 is SNEGSKA (reference sequence). The CDR3 extends over 11 amino acids. The CDR3 bases are TGCAGTGCTTTCTCCGGGCCCAGGGGGAGTTTT. It codes for CSAFSGPRGSF.

This chain joins TRBV7-2 and TRBJ1-1; D unclear. Trimming cost V 4 bases and J 0 bases, with 9 bases left between them. Per germline, CDR1 SGHTA and CDR2 FQGNSA. This CDR3 contains 14 residues. The CDR3 region has the DNA TGTGCCAGCAGCTCGAATGGGGTGAACACTGAAGCTTTCTTT. This encodes CASSSNGVNTEAFF.

The chain links TRBV5-4 to TRBJ2-4, with a possible D match to TRBD2 (6 bases). Trimming left V 4 bases short and J 0 bases short, with 14 bases between. Germline V gene lookup returns CDR1 SGHNT and CDR2 YYREEE (reference sequence). The CDR3 extends over 16 amino acids. The CDR3 sequence: CASSPGLTGAKNIQYF. In nucleotides, the CDR3 is TGTGCCAGCAGCCCGGGACTTACCGGAGCCAAAAACATTCAGTACTTC.

This clone was counted between two and nine times. The CDR3 nucleotides are TGTGCCAGCAGTCCCCCTGGCGGGGGCTACAATGAGCAGTTCTTC. Translation gives CASSPPGGGYNEQFF. The chain uses TRBV11-2 and TRBJ2-1; 7 bases line up with TRBD2. CDR1 and CDR2 (germline): SGHAT, FQNNGV. The CDR3 extends over 15 amino acids. V was pared by 6 bases and J by 3 bases, with 8 bases of the junction left unmatched.

The V and J genes are TRBV5-3 and TRBJ2-6; 9 bases line up with TRBD1. TRBV5-3 is classed as an ORF, of uncertain function. The CDR3 has 20 residues. Trimming cost V 0 bases and J 4 bases; bases outside gene matches: 14. The DNA of the CDR3 is TGTGCCAGAAGCTTGGCTCGGGGCCATCACAGGGGGCCCGGGGCCAACGTCCTGACTTTC. It is translated as CARSLARGHHRGPGANVLTF.

The chain has TRBV4-1 and TRBJ2-7; possibly TRBD2 for D (5 bases). V lost 2 bases, J lost 0 bases, and 11 bases lay in between. CDR3 length: 15 amino acids. Germline V lookup: CDR1 MGHRA, CDR2 YSYEKL. CDR3 residues: CASSQRAGDSYEQYF. The CDR3 DNA sequence: TGCGCCAGCAGCCAACGCGCCGGGGACTCCTACGAGCAGTACTTC.

The chain combines TRBV2 with TRBJ1-2; the D gene is possibly TRBD1 (5 bases). The V gene's germline CDR1 is SNHLY and CDR2 FYNNEI. This CDR3 region has 13 residues. V was shortened by 4 bases and J by 4 bases, with 10 bases between the two germline ends. CDR3 coding DNA: TGTGCCAGCAGTGGGGGACTCTTCTATGGCTACACCTTC. It yields the protein CASSGGLFYGYTF. Together with reference TRBV2 and TRBJ1-2, the CDR3 gives the full variable domain: EPEVTQTPSHQVTQMGQEVILRCVPISNHLYFYWYRQILGQKVEFLVSFYNNEISEKSEIFDDQFSVERPDGSNFTLKIRSTKLEDSAMYFCASSGGLFYGYTFGSGTRLTVV.

The V call is TRBV28, the J call TRBJ1-1; TRBD1 is a possible D gene (5 bases). Trimming pared 5 bases from V and 0 bases from J, leaving 13 bases between. The CDR3 length is 15 residues. Per the germline V gene, CDR1 is MDHEN and CDR2 is SYDVKM. This chain's CDR3 is CASSPPGALNTEAFF. CDR3 nucleotides: TGTGCCAGCAGTCCACCTGGGGCCCTGAACACTGAAGCTTTCTTT.

The J gene is TRBJ2-7, the V gene TRBV28; 8 nucleotides line up with TRBD1. The CDR3 length is 13 residues. Germline loops: CDR1 MDHEN, CDR2 SYDVKM. V lost 10 bases to trimming and J lost 3 bases; unmatched junction nucleotides: 8. The CDR3 sequence is CATRTGNNYEQYF. The CDR3 DNA is TGTGCCACCCGGACAGGGAACAACTACGAGCAGTACTTC.

With regard to this clone: This same CDR3 is encoded by further DNA sequences in the sample. The chain uses TRBV11-3 and TRBJ2-3; 11 bases map to TRBD2. Germline loops: CDR1 SGHNT, CDR2 YENEEA. V lost 1 base to trimming and J lost 0 bases; unmatched junction nucleotides: 0. This CDR3 comprises 16 residues. This chain's CDR3 is CASSLGLAGSTDTQYF. The CDR3 region has the DNA TGTGCCAGCAGCTTAGGACTAGCGGGAAGCACAGATACGCAGTATTTT.

V gene TRBV18 combines with J gene TRBJ1-4; no definite D call. This CDR3 is built from 15 residues. With 6 bases removed from V and 6 bases from J, the gap between germline ends came to 17 bases. CDR1 is KGHSH, CDR2 LQKENI, per germline. DNA of the CDR3: TGTGCCAGCTCGGATGGGAGGGCCGCCCATGAAAAACTGTTTTTT. The encoded protein is CASSDGRAAHEKLFF.

In this sample, this clone turned up many times. The J gene is TRBJ1-5, the V gene TRBV5-1, with 8 bases fitting TRBD1. The V and J ends lost 3 bases and 4 bases, in that order; junction bases with no gene match: 3. The CDR3 runs to 14 residues. Germline lookup yields CDR1 SGHRS and CDR2 YFSETQ. The CDR3: CASSSTGENQPQHF. CDR3 nucleotide sequence: TGCGCCAGCAGCTCGACAGGGGAGAATCAGCCCCAGCATTTT.

This chain joins TRBV29-1 and TRBJ2-5; D unresolved. CDR1 is SQVTM, CDR2 ANQGSEA, per germline. The CDR3 spans 13 residues. V lost 1 base to trimming and J lost 2 bases, with 8 bases between them. The CDR3 sequence: CSVEGQIQETQYF. The DNA of the CDR3 is TGCAGCGTTGAAGGGCAGATACAAGAGACCCAGTACTTC.

This clone showed up just a few times. V usage is TRBV2 and J usage is TRBJ1-5, with 10 bases lining up with TRBD1. Per the germline V gene, CDR1 is SNHLY and CDR2 is FYNNEI. This CDR3 is 14 amino acids long. V trimming: 4 bases; J trimming: 6 bases; junction bases outside the gene matches: 3. CDR3 sequence reads: CASSGTGGVQPQHF. The CDR3 coding sequence is TGTGCCAGCAGTGGGACAGGGGGGGTTCAGCCCCAGCATTTT.

This clone has a handful of counts. The chain carries TRBV28 and TRBJ2-6; no firm D call. The CDR3 spans 15 residues. The V and J ends lost 3 bases and 1 base respectively, with 7 bases between them. Germline V gene data show CDR1 as MDHEN and CDR2 as SYDVKM. Here the CDR3 reads CASSFVGSGANVLTF. The CDR3 nucleotides are TGTGCCAGCAGTTTTGTGGGTTCTGGGGCCAACGTCCTGACTTTC.

V gene TRBV6-1 combines with J gene TRBJ1-5; no definite D call. The V end lost 0 bases, the J end lost 5 bases, and 8 bases lay between the germline ends. Germline V lookup: CDR1 MNHNS, CDR2 SASEGT. CDR3 length: 14 residues. The CDR3 region is CASSEAARYQPQHF. CDR3 nucleotides: TGTGCCAGCAGTGAAGCGGCACGGTATCAGCCCCAGCATTTT.